Below, 11 T cell receptor beta chains from the same sample are listed, as sequenced in a study of cytomegalovirus exposure and HLA in healthy donors. A multiplex PCR was run with 60 Vbeta primers and 13 Jbeta primers. Sequencing was performed with immunoSEQ multiplex PCR; in TCRdb, only in-frame clones are kept and a portion is missing. The data show tens of thousands of clones, roughly 77% seen once. The material sequenced was PBMCs. Receptors originate from a man aged 35 to 55 in good health and CMV-seronegative.

This chain connects TRBV5-6 to TRBJ1-6; TRBD1 matches 10 bases. The CDR3 runs to 16 residues. The V segment lost 4 bases and the J segment 3 bases; nucleotides outside the gene matches: 4. Germline V lookup: CDR1 SGHDT, CDR2 YYEEEE. The CDR3 is CASSLGQGLYNSPLHF. CDR3 bases: TGTGCCAGCAGCCTGGGACAGGGGCTCTATAATTCACCCCTCCACTTT.

This chain's CDR3 is CASKYRSGSDTGELFF. The CDR3 bases are TGCGCCAGCAAATACCGTAGCGGGAGTGACACCGGGGAGCTGTTTTTT. The chain uses TRBV5-1 and TRBJ2-2; the match to TRBD2 covers 9 bases. This CDR3 is 16 amino acids long. Germline V gene data show CDR1 as SGHRS and CDR2 as YFSETQ. V dropped 6 bases and J dropped 3; count of bases not matched to a gene: 9.

The V and J genes are TRBV10-3 and TRBJ2-7; a possible D gene is TRBD1 (6 bases). Germline V lookup: CDR1 ENHRY, CDR2 SYGVKD. V was cut by 7 bases and J by 0 bases, with 13 bases left in between. The CDR3 covers 14 residues. DNA of the CDR3: TGTGCCATCACCGCAGGGGCGGACTCCTACGAGCAGTACTTC. Its translation: CAITAGADSYEQYF.

The V gene is TRBV25-1, the J gene TRBJ2-1, with D hard to call. The V gene lost 8 bases and the J gene lost 5 bases, with 7 bases spanning the gap. Germline-derived CDR1 and CDR2 are MGHDK and SYGVNS. CDR3 length: 11 amino acids. The CDR3 spells CASLHNNEQFF. In nucleotides, the CDR3 is TGTGCCAGCTTACATAACAATGAGCAGTTCTTC.

The chain joins TRBV7-3 to TRBJ1-1; possible D gene TRBD1, 5 bases. The CDR3 loop spans 16 amino acids. Germline-derived CDR1 and CDR2 are SGHTA and FQGTGA. V lost 2 bases, J lost 2 bases, and 15 bases lay in between. Here the CDR3 reads CASSLAPRQGNTEAFF. DNA for the CDR3: TGTGCCAGCAGCTTAGCCCCCCGGCAGGGTAACACTGAAGCTTTCTTT.

The chain links TRBV28 to TRBJ2-7; TRBD2 agrees at 13 bases. This CDR3 region has 16 residues. With V trimmed by 7 bases and J by 3 bases, 9 bases remained unmatched. CDR1 and CDR2 (germline): MDHEN, SYDVKM. This CDR3 is CASTPPRLAGGYEQYF. Written as DNA, the CDR3 is TGTGCCAGCACCCCGCCCCGACTAGCGGGAGGCTACGAGCAGTACTTC.

The chain combines TRBV28 with TRBJ1-4, with D perhaps TRBD1 (6 bases). Germline CDR1 is MDHEN and CDR2 is SYDVKM. The CDR3 runs to 13 residues. V was clipped by 6 bases and J by 7 bases, with 12 bases between them. CDR3 in amino acids: CASSPGGAEKLFF. CDR3 DNA: TGTGCCAGCAGCCCGGGGGGGGCTGAAAAACTGTTTTTT.

The chain joins TRBV11-3 to TRBJ2-3; TRBD2 might be the D (6 bases). The V and J ends lost 4 bases and 2 bases respectively, with 10 bases between them. In germline, CDR1 is SGHNT, CDR2 YENEEA. This CDR3 comprises 14 residues. Here the CDR3 reads CASSSGLNTDTQYF. The CDR3 DNA sequence: TGTGCCAGCAGCTCGGGACTCAACACAGATACGCAGTATTTT.

The chain uses TRBV27 and TRBJ2-3; TRBD1 matches at 7 bases. The germline V gene has CDR1 MNHEY and CDR2 SMNVEV (reference sequence). Trimming removed 5 bases from V and 2 bases from J; junction bases left unmatched: 4. This CDR3 is built from 14 residues. CDR3 sequence: CASSLGQDTDTQYF. DNA of the CDR3: TGTGCCAGCAGTCTTGGACAGGACACAGATACGCAGTATTTT.

This sequence joins TRBV7-6 and TRBJ1-2; possibly TRBD1 for D (5 bases). This CDR3 contains 14 residues. Trimming removed 4 bases from V and 4 bases from J, with 13 bases in between. Germline V gene sequence: CDR1 SGHVS, CDR2 FNYEAQ. Written as DNA, the CDR3 is TGTGCCAGCAGCTCCAAGGCGGGGGGCTATGGCTACACCTTC. This translates into CASSSKAGGYGYTF.

The CDR3 reads CASSFQGLSEAFF. As DNA, the CDR3 is TGTGCCAGCAGTTTTCAGGGGCTATCTGAAGCTTTCTTT. The V gene is TRBV27, the J gene TRBJ1-1; maybe TRBD1 (6 bases). V lost 3 bases to trimming and J lost 6 bases, with 11 bases between them. The CDR3 has 13 amino acids. Per germline, CDR1 MNHEY and CDR2 SMNVEV (reference sequence).